These 21 T cell receptor beta chains came from one sample sequenced in a study of blood T cell repertoires in COVID-19. Sequencing was performed with immunoSEQ multiplex PCR; in TCRdb, only in-frame clones are kept and a portion is missing. The profile shows 200,000 to 300,000 clones, almost 85% of them singletons. Input material: peripheral blood. These receptors were collected from a man aged 50-60 years with acute or convalescent COVID-19.

The V and J genes are TRBV28 and TRBJ2-3, with a tentative D call TRBD1 (6 bases). Trimming left V 6 bases short and J 1 base short, with 11 bases between. The germline gives CDR1 MDHEN, CDR2 SYDVKM. The CDR3 contains 14 residues. CDR3 in DNA: TGTGCCAGCAGGACAGGTTTTCGCACAGATACGCAGTATTTT. Translating gives CASRTGFRTDTQYF.

The rearrangement joins TRBV19 to TRBJ1-4, with 10 bases that match TRBD1. The V and J ends lost 2 bases and 8 bases, in that order; junction bases with no gene match: 5. Germline CDR1 LNHDA, CDR2 SQIVND (reference sequence). The CDR3 sequence is 15 residues long. CDR3: CASSITTGGGEKLFF. The CDR3 coding sequence is TGTGCCAGTAGTATAACGACAGGGGGCGGCGAAAAACTGTTTTTT.

This clone has only a few counts. The genes are TRBV28 and TRBJ2-1; possibly TRBD2 for D (6 bases). V was trimmed by 3 bases and J by 7 bases, leaving 16 bases between them. Germline V gene lookup returns CDR1 MDHEN and CDR2 SYDVKM. There are 15 residues in the CDR3. The CDR3 loop is CASSFVPEGPNEQFF. CDR3 nucleotide sequence: TGTGCCAGCAGTTTTGTCCCGGAGGGCCCTAATGAGCAGTTCTTC. Full variable domain (remainder filled in from reference TRBV28 and TRBJ2-1): DVKVTQSSRYLVKRTGEKVFLECVQDMDHENMFWYRQDPGLGLRLIYFSYDVKMKEKGDIPEGYSVSREKKERFSLILESASTNQTSMYLCASSFVPEGPNEQFFGPGTRLTVL.

The chain employs TRBV5-4 and TRBJ1-1; a possible D gene is TRBD1 (5 bases). The CDR3 has 13 residues. Germline-derived CDR1 and CDR2 are SGHNT and YYREEE (reference sequence). Trimming took 4 bases from V and 6 from J, leaving 13 bases between them. CDR3 region: CASSADSNAEAFF. The CDR3 bases are TGTGCCAGCAGCGCCGACAGCAACGCTGAAGCTTTCTTT.

The rearrangement joins TRBV11-2 to TRBJ2-6; D perhaps matches TRBD2 (6 bases). Germline V gene sequence: CDR1 SGHAT, CDR2 FQNNGV. The CDR3 is made up of 16 amino acids. V dropped 1 base and J dropped 0 bases, with 7 bases sitting between them. The CDR3 loop reads CASSLAGSSGANVLTF. DNA for the CDR3: TGTGCCAGCAGCTTAGCCGGGAGCTCTGGGGCCAACGTCCTGACTTTC.

V is TRBV11-3 and J is TRBJ2-3, with a possible D match to TRBD2 (6 bases). The length of the CDR3 is 16 residues. Germline lookup yields CDR1 SGHNT and CDR2 YENEEA. The ends were cut back, 5 bases at V and 0 bases at J, with 15 bases in the middle. CDR3 bases: TGTGCCAGCAGCCATACTAGCCGGATAAGCACAGATACGCAGTATTTT. Translated: CASSHTSRISTDTQYF.

The gene calls are TRBV2 and TRBJ2-7, with unresolved D. Germline V lookup: CDR1 SNHLY, CDR2 FYNNEI. V gave up 4 bases and J gave up 3 bases, with 7 bases separating them. The CDR3 sequence is 12 residues long. The CDR3 bases are TGTGCCAGCAGTGCATCGGGCTACGAGCAGTACTTC. It encodes CASSASGYEQYF.

This chain joins TRBV14 and TRBJ2-1, with 8 bases that match TRBD2. J was trimmed by 6 bases and V by 4 bases; bases with no gene match: 14. The CDR3 covers 17 residues. Germline values: CDR1 SGHDN, CDR2 FVKESK. The CDR3 nucleotides read TGTGCCAGCAGCCTCGAAATCGGGGCGGGACTAGGCAATGAGCAGTTCTTC. Protein: CASSLEIGAGLGNEQFF.

The chain employs TRBV3-1 (or the pseudogene TRBV3-2) and TRBJ2-3; TRBD2 might be the D (5 bases). Germline V gene sequence: CDR1 LGHDT, CDR2 YNNKEL (reference sequence). V dropped 2 bases and J dropped 0 bases, with 12 bases sitting between them. This CDR3 region has 16 residues. The CDR3 DNA follows: TGTGCCAGCAGCCAACTGGGGAGCTCTAGCACAGATACGCAGTATTTT. Encoded protein: CASSQLGSSSTDTQYF.

The chain carries TRBV9 and TRBJ2-1; the match to TRBD1 covers 11 bases. J lost 7 bases, V lost 0 bases, and 3 bases had no gene match. The CDR3 has 15 residues. The germline V gene encodes CDR1 SGDLS and CDR2 YYNGEE. The CDR3: CASSVGGTGGNEQFF. The CDR3 coding sequence is TGTGCCAGCAGCGTAGGAGGGACAGGGGGGAATGAGCAGTTCTTC.

The rearrangement joins TRBV6-1 to TRBJ2-3, with 8 bases aligning to TRBD1. V lost 4 bases and J lost 2; bases outside the gene matches: 8. The germline V gene encodes CDR1 MNHNS and CDR2 SASEGT. The CDR3 is made up of 16 amino acids. The DNA for the CDR3 is TGTGCCAGCAGTGCAAGACAGGGGCGGTTCACAGATACGCAGTATTTT. It encodes CASSARQGRFTDTQYF.

The genes are TRBV4-1 and TRBJ2-3; TRBD2 is a possible D gene (6 bases). The V end was cut by 4 bases, the J end by 1 base, with 12 bases between. Germline V CDR1 and CDR2: MGHRA, YSYEKL. The CDR3 extends over 15 amino acids. The CDR3 DNA is TGCGCCAGCAGCCGAACCGGGAGCGGCACAGATACGCAGTATTTT. This gives the protein CASSRTGSGTDTQYF.

CDR3 DNA sequence: TGTGCGGACTCTAGAGGGACTAGCGTCCACGAGCAGTACTTC. Encoded protein: CADSRGTSVHEQYF. The chain couples TRBV6-9 to TRBJ2-7; TRBD2 agrees at 10 bases. The CDR3 is made up of 14 amino acids. Germline lookup yields CDR1 MNHGY and CDR2 SVAAGI.

This chain connects TRBV19 to TRBJ2-7, with 10 bases aligning to TRBD2. Germline assignment: CDR1 LNHDA and CDR2 SQIVND (reference sequence). The trim removed 1 base at V and 3 bases at J, leaving 9 bases unmatched. The CDR3 has 17 amino acids. This CDR3 is CASSIAASGSHFYEQYF. CDR3 DNA sequence: TGTGCCAGTAGTATAGCGGCTAGCGGGAGTCATTTCTACGAGCAGTACTTC.

The chain is built from TRBV12-3 or TRBV12-4 and TRBJ2-7; 7 bases agree with TRBD1. V shed 7 bases, J shed 6 bases, and the junction held 6 bases outside the gene matches. CDR3 length: 12 amino acids. CDR3 in DNA: TGTGCCAGCATGCAGGGGGTCGGCGAGCAGTACTTC. It translates to CASMQGVGEQYF.

The genes are TRBV7-6 and TRBJ1-2, with a tentative D call TRBD1 (5 bases). V lost 2 bases and J 7 bases, leaving 20 bases between the germline ends. The CDR3 is made up of 16 amino acids. The V gene's germline CDR1 is SGHVS and CDR2 FNYEAQ. Here the CDR3 DNA reads TGTGCCAGCAGCTTATCGGCAGTTTTGCAGGGCGGTGGCTACACCTTC. Translation gives CASSLSAVLQGGGYTF.

The V call is TRBV7-9, the J call TRBJ2-7; 7 nucleotides match TRBD1. The CDR3 loop spans 11 amino acids. CDR1 SEHNR and CDR2 FQNEAQ come from the germline V gene (reference sequence). V was clipped by 6 bases and J by 9 bases; unmatched bases: 5. As DNA, the CDR3 is TGTGCCAGCAGTCACAGGGGACCGCAGTACTTC. Translated: CASSHRGPQYF.

The chain carries TRBV18 and TRBJ1-4, with 7 nucleotides matching TRBD1. The CDR3 is made up of 15 amino acids. Trimming cost V 3 bases and J 6 bases; bases outside gene matches: 7. Germline CDR1 and CDR2: KGHSH and LQKENI. In DNA, the CDR3 is TGTGCCAGCTCACCGGTCCGGGACAGAGATGAAAAACTGTTTTTT. It is translated as CASSPVRDRDEKLFF.

The chain couples TRBV11-3 to TRBJ1-1; no reliable D call. Germline CDR1 SGHNT, CDR2 YENEEA. The CDR3 is 15 amino acids. V was pared by 5 bases and J by 0 bases, with 13 bases between. The CDR3 coding sequence is TGTGCCAGCAGCAGTCGCTGGGCGCTGAACACTGAAGCTTTCTTT. As protein: CASSSRWALNTEAFF.

The chain employs TRBV7-9 and TRBJ1-6; D is undetermined. Germline CDR1 reads SEHNR; CDR2 reads FQNEAQ (reference sequence). The CDR3 runs 12 residues. V gave up 3 bases and J gave up 10 bases, with 7 bases separating them. CDR3 in DNA: TGTGCCAGCAGCTTCGAACTCTCACCCCTCCACTTT. Its protein product is CASSFELSPLHF.

V usage is TRBV7-8 and J usage is TRBJ2-3; D unresolved. This CDR3 is built from 16 residues. V lost 0 bases and J lost 0, with 10 bases in between. CDR1 is SGHVS and CDR2 is FQNEAQ in the germline V gene. In DNA form, the CDR3 reads TGTGCCAGCAGCTTAGCCCCGACATCTAGCACAGATACGCAGTATTTT. Translation gives CASSLAPTSSTDTQYF.